This is a list of T cell receptor beta chains from one sample in a study of cytomegalovirus exposure and HLA in healthy donors. Generated by immunoSEQ multiplex PCR, the TCRdb table keeps only in-frame clones and is missing some. The sample lists 150,000 to 200,000 clones, 95% to 96% occurring once. The specimen was PBMCs. The receptors originated from a woman aged 18-29 years in good health and CMV-seronegative. Each CDR3 is given with its conserved first and last residue.

TRBV19,15,CASSIGQGAGGELFF
TRBV6-5,15,CASSTPNRGTGELFF
TRBV6-5,13,CASTLRTGYEQYF
TRBV11-2,13,CASSLAQGYGYTF
TRBV11-2,13,CASSLSVNTEAFF
TRBV11-2,16,CASSFSPTGVADGYTF
TRBV30,16,CAWSTRTGPMGGGYTF
TRBV5-6,15,CASSLWDRVQLGQFF
TRBV4-2,18,CASSQDQGRQGAGNTIYF
TRBV29-1,14,CSALAGGFTGELFF
TRBV4-3,18,CASSQDPTPLGTGTGYTF
TRBV6-5,16,CASSYSNQGARGGYTF
TRBV27,14,CASSLDSWNSPLHF
TRBV2,14,CASSVERYGYEQYF
TRBV29-1,19,CSVDSNGGRQGTGANVLTF
TRBV18,13,CASSPLRGEKLFF
TRBV4-2,16,CASSQAARGAGREQYF
TRBV2,11,CASSVSYEQYF
TRBV18,16,CASSPAGLRENTEAFF
TRBV20-1,10,CSARYTEQFF
TRBV7-2,15,CASSLGTLPTYEQYF
TRBV2,16,CASSEAPGQPWVEYTF
TRBV5-8,16,CASSSWDRAFNSPLHF
TRBV5-1,15,CASSQNRGLVTEAFF
TRBV19,13,CASSPTGIYGYTF
TRBV6-5,16,CASSYSLPGSTDTQYF
TRBV4-2,17,CASSQVKSGTLYNEQFF
TRBV18,13,CASSTGLGGELFF
TRBV7-2,17,CASSSGLAGGRTDTQYF
TRBV7-9,18,CASSSYQGASPSSYEQYF
TRBV7-3,14,CASSSGQGNYEQYF
TRBV7-3,15,CASSNRAGGLDTQYF
TRBV19,14,CASALGSGANVLTF
TRBV4-2,15,CASSQGPAGIYEQYF
TRBV29-1,14,CSVGRDRGYYEQYF
TRBV6-1,12,CASEGTNYGYTF
TRBV7-2,14,CASSKGLWAYEQYF
TRBV4-1,14,CASSPRRGSYEQYF
TRBV6-5,15,CASGARMTNTGELFF
TRBV5-6,17,CASSSPASGGPTDTQYF
TRBV5-6,14,CASSRGDINEKLFF
TRBV4-2,14,CASSPTGDPPQAFF
TRBV7-9,11,CASSLTGEAFF
TRBV7-9,15,CASSLGVAPTDTQYF
TRBV2,13,CASTGEFNQPQHF
TRBV5-1,12,CASSSGYNEQFF
TRBV4-3,17,CASSQGPGVGLDYEQYF
TRBV15,15,CATSRDKDSLGGYTF
TRBV29-1,13,CSVERGAEYGYTF
TRBV10-3,16,CASTTSGGSSYNEQFF
TRBV14,12,CASSQYGYEQYF
TRBV4-2,14,CASSRRGETDTQYF
TRBV6-5,14,CASSFPGQDYGYTF
TRBV4-2,15,CASSRSDRGGTEAFF